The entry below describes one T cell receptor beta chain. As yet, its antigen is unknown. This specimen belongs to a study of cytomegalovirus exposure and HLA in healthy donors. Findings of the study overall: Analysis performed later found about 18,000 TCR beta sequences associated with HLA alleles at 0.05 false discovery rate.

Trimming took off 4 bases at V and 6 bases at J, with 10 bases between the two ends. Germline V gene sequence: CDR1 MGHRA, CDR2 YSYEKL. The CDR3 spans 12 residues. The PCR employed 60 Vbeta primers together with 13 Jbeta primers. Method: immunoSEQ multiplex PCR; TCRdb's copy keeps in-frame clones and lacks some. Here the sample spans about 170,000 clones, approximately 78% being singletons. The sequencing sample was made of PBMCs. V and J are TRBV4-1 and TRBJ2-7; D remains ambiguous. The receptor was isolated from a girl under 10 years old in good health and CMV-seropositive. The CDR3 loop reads CASSLISSEQYF. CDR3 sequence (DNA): TGCGCCAGCAGCCTGATCTCTAGCGAGCAGTACTTC.